The T cell receptor (beta chain) described here comes from a study of blood T cell repertoires in COVID-19. Across the whole study: PBMCs, B-cell-depleted T cells, or T cells provided the cDNA or gDNA that made up the material.

Here immunoSEQ multiplex PCR was the method, and the copy in TCRdb shows in-frame clones only, minus some. This table has more than 75,000 clones, roughly 80% appearing once. Germline loops: CDR1 LGHNA, CDR2 YSLEER. This CDR3 region has 14 residues. V was trimmed by 1 base and J by 1 base, leaving 7 bases between them. This receptor was obtained from a woman over 75 with active or convalescent COVID-19. Material: peripheral blood. The chain is built from TRBV4-3 and TRBJ1-1; D is ambiguous. The CDR3 nucleotides read TGCGCCAGCAGCCAAGGAGGAGCGAACACTGAAGCTTTCTTT. Encoded protein: CASSQGGANTEAFF.